This entry lists 28 T cell receptor beta chains sequenced from one sample in a study of cytomegalovirus exposure and HLA in healthy donors. Assay used: immunoSEQ multiplex PCR; TCRdb lists only in-frame clones, some missing. Seen here are 100,000 to 150,000 clones, roughly 89% observed once, and the top ten hold 1% to 1.5%. Sequencing was carried out using PBMCs. All receptors come from a woman younger than 30 in good health and CMV-seronegative.

This clone was counted a single time. This chain links TRBV7-2 with TRBJ2-2; no definite D call. V was pared by 2 bases and J by 1 base, with 5 bases between. The CDR3 consists of 14 residues. CDR1 SGHTA and CDR2 FQGNSA come from the germline V gene. Here the CDR3 reads CASSLIWNTGELFF. The DNA for the CDR3 is TGTGCCAGCAGCTTAATCTGGAACACCGGGGAGCTGTTTTTT.

The V gene is TRBV10-1, the J gene TRBJ1-1, with no clear D. V was trimmed by 3 bases and J by 4 bases, leaving 9 bases between them. Germline CDR1 is WNHNN and CDR2 is SYGVQD (reference sequence). The CDR3 contains 13 residues. The CDR3 bases are TGCGCCAGCAGTGACTCCCGGGGCACTGAAGCTTTCTTT. Protein product: CASSDSRGTEAFF.

The rearrangement joins TRBV6-5 to TRBJ1-2; 9 bases are a match to TRBD1. The CDR3 totals 16 residues. The germline V gene encodes CDR1 MNHEY and CDR2 SVGAGI. V dropped 2 bases and J dropped 7; count of bases not matched to a gene: 11. CDR3 sequence reads: CASSYGGTGWIGGYTF. The CDR3 DNA reads as TGTGCCAGCAGTTACGGAGGGACAGGGTGGATCGGTGGCTACACCTTC.

The V and J genes are TRBV18 and TRBJ1-2; 9 positions agree with TRBD1. The CDR3 runs 18 residues. The J segment lost 2 bases and the V segment lost 2 bases, leaving 12 bases of the junction unmatched. CDR1 is KGHSH and CDR2 is LQKENI in the germline V gene. As DNA, the CDR3 is TGTGCCAGCTCACCAAGTACAAACTCCGGGACAGGGAACTATGGCTACACCTTC. Protein: CASSPSTNSGTGNYGYTF.

V and J are TRBV18 and TRBJ2-2; 12 bases map to TRBD2. V lost 3 bases to trimming and J lost 4 bases; unmatched junction nucleotides: 3. Looked up from germline, CDR1 is KGHSH and CDR2 is LQKENI. The CDR3 extends over 16 amino acids. The CDR3 protein is CASSPTSGGVTGELFF. As DNA, the CDR3 is TGTGCCAGCTCACCGACTAGCGGGGGAGTCACCGGGGAGCTGTTTTTT.

The rearrangement joins TRBV5-1 to TRBJ2-1, with no clear D. The CDR3 loop spans 11 amino acids. Trimming removed 2 bases at V and 10 bases at J, with 7 bases between. Looked up from germline, CDR1 is SGHRS and CDR2 is YFSETQ. CDR3 amino acids: CASSLIAEQFF. CDR3 coding DNA: TGCGCCAGCAGCTTAATTGCGGAGCAGTTCTTC.

J is TRBJ1-2 and V is TRBV6-1; the match to TRBD1 covers 12 bases. This CDR3 comprises 14 residues. V shed 7 bases, J shed 4 bases, and the junction held 4 bases outside the gene matches. Germline V gene lookup returns CDR1 MNHNS and CDR2 SASEGT. The CDR3 protein is CASMGDRGLYGYTF. CDR3 in DNA: TGTGCCAGCATGGGGGACAGGGGGCTCTATGGCTACACCTTC.

The V and J genes are TRBV6-5 and TRBJ1-2; no definite D call. Deletions cut 2 bases from V and 6 bases from J, with 10 bases between. The CDR3 totals 13 residues. Per germline, CDR1 MNHEY and CDR2 SVGAGI. CDR3 nucleotide sequence: TGTGCCAGCAGTTACCTGGGCTGGCATGGCTACACCTTC. Protein product: CASSYLGWHGYTF.

The V and J genes are TRBV5-1 and TRBJ2-3; perhaps TRBD1 as D (6 bases). The V gene lost 2 bases and the J gene lost 0 bases, with 28 bases spanning the gap. In germline, CDR1 is SGHRS, CDR2 YFSETQ. The CDR3 runs to 21 residues. The CDR3 nucleotides are TGCGCCAGCAGCTTCCCAATCGCCGGACAGCAAGGTTATCCTAGCACAGATACGCAGTATTTT. The encoded protein is CASSFPIAGQQGYPSTDTQYF. Using reference TRBV5-1 and TRBJ2-3 for the parts outside the CDR3, the full variable domain is KAGVTQTPRYLIKTRGQQVTLSCSPISGHRSVSWYQQTPGQGLQFLFEYFSETQRNKGNFPGRFSGRQFSNSRSEMNVSTLELGDSALYLCASSFPIAGQQGYPSTDTQYFGPGTRLTVL.

The chain couples TRBV14 to TRBJ2-2; TRBD2 matches 8 bases. This CDR3 comprises 14 residues. Per the germline V gene, CDR1 is SGHDN and CDR2 is FVKESK. With V trimmed by 2 bases and J by 7 bases, 3 bases remained unmatched. This chain's CDR3 is CASSQIAGYGELFF. The CDR3 bases are TGTGCCAGCAGCCAAATAGCGGGGTACGGGGAGCTGTTTTTT.

J is TRBJ1-5 and V is TRBV6-1; D perhaps matches TRBD1 (5 bases). Trimming took off 4 bases at V and 1 base at J, with 14 bases between the two ends. CDR3 length equals 16 residues. The germline gives CDR1 MNHNS, CDR2 SASEGT. The CDR3 nucleotides read TGTGCCAGCAGTGGGGGGGTGGGGGACAGCAATCAGCCCCAGCATTTT. This translates into CASSGGVGDSNQPQHF.

This rearrangement joins TRBV7-3 to TRBJ1-2, with 7 bases matching TRBD1. Germline trimming cut 6 bases from V and 0 bases from J; bases unmatched to any gene: 10. The CDR3 sequence is 16 residues long. The V gene's germline CDR1 is SGHTA and CDR2 FQGTGA. CDR3 in amino acids: CASSQTGKGANYGYTF. The CDR3 DNA reads TGTGCCAGCAGTCAGACAGGGAAAGGAGCTAACTATGGCTACACCTTC.

This chain joins TRBV5-4 and TRBJ1-1, with D maybe TRBD1 (5 bases). Germline CDR1 and CDR2: SGHNT and YYREEE (reference sequence). Trimming removed 1 base at V and 3 bases at J, with 10 bases between. This CDR3 is built from 14 residues. CDR3 amino acids: CASSLRGFDTEAFF. CDR3 nucleotides: TGTGCCAGCAGCTTGAGGGGATTCGACACTGAAGCTTTCTTT.

This chain uses TRBV5-1 with TRBJ1-2, with TRBD1 as a possible D gene (5 bases). Per germline, CDR1 SGHRS and CDR2 YFSETQ. The V and J ends lost 4 bases and 5 bases respectively, with 12 bases between them. The CDR3 runs 13 residues. The CDR3 bases are TGCGCCAGCAGCCCCTCGACAGATTATGGCTACACCTTC. Translating gives CASSPSTDYGYTF.

The J gene is TRBJ2-7, the V gene TRBV6-1; TRBD1 might be the D (7 bases). CDR3 length equals 14 residues. Germline values: CDR1 MNHNS, CDR2 SASEGT. V lost 4 bases to trimming and J lost 3 bases, with 13 bases between them. The CDR3 reads CASSATQGGYEQYF. As DNA, the CDR3 is TGTGCCAGCAGTGCTACCCAGGGGGGCTACGAGCAGTACTTC.

The chain combines TRBV5-3 with TRBJ2-3, with 8 bases aligning to TRBD1. TRBV5-3 is sorted into the ORF group, with uncertain function. This CDR3 is 15 amino acids long. The trim removed 0 bases at V and 4 bases at J, leaving 4 bases unmatched. The CDR3: CARSLGVTGADTQYF. DNA of the CDR3: TGTGCCAGAAGCTTGGGGGTGACAGGGGCAGATACGCAGTATTTT.

In its sample, this clone was seen once. The chain uses TRBV6-6 and TRBJ2-5; the D gene is possibly TRBD1 (6 bases). Trimming left V 6 bases short and J 0 bases short, with 11 bases between. The CDR3 is 14 residues long. The V gene's germline CDR1 is MNHNY and CDR2 SVGAGI (reference sequence). The CDR3 protein is CASRRQGNQETQYF. DNA of the CDR3: TGTGCCAGCAGGCGCCAGGGGAACCAAGAGACCCAGTACTTC.

The chain joins TRBV18 to TRBJ2-1, with 9 bases identical to TRBD2. Germline V gives CDR1 KGHSH, CDR2 LQKENI. V lost 0 bases to trimming and J lost 4 bases; unmatched junction nucleotides: 4. The CDR3 length is 16 residues. This CDR3 reads CASSPPQRGVYNEQFF. The CDR3 DNA is TGTGCCAGCTCACCACCGCAGCGGGGGGTTTACAATGAGCAGTTCTTC.

The CDR3 here is CASSYSHTGEAFF. In DNA form, the CDR3 reads TGTGCCAGCAGTTACTCCCATACAGGCGAAGCTTTCTTT. V gene TRBV6-5 combines with J gene TRBJ1-1, with a possible D match to TRBD1 (5 bases). The V end lost 0 bases, the J end lost 8 bases, and 10 bases lay between the germline ends. The CDR3 has 13 residues. Germline V gene sequence: CDR1 MNHEY, CDR2 SVGAGI.

CDR3 sequence reads: CASAWARPSTGELFF. The CDR3 region has the DNA TGTGCCAGTGCTTGGGCCCGCCCAAGCACCGGGGAGCTGTTTTTT. V gene TRBV19 combines with J gene TRBJ2-2; D not resolved. The CDR3 is made up of 15 amino acids. Trimming removed 8 bases from V and 4 bases from J, with 17 bases in between. The germline V gene has CDR1 LNHDA and CDR2 SQIVND (reference sequence). The whole variable domain, remainder taken from reference TRBV19 and TRBJ2-2, is DGGITQSPKYLFRKEGQNVTLSCEQNLNHDAMYWYRQDPGQGLRLIYYSQIVNDFQKGDIAEGYSVSREKKESFPLTVTSAQKNPTAFYLCASAWARPSTGELFFGEGSRLTVL.

J is TRBJ2-7 and V is TRBV27, with D possibly TRBD1 on 6 matching bases. V lost 6 bases and J lost 3, with 12 bases in between. Germline CDR1 reads MNHEY; CDR2 reads SMNVEV (reference sequence). This CDR3 comprises 13 residues. As DNA, the CDR3 is TGTGCCAGCAGCAACAGGGTTAGCTACGAGCAGTACTTC. Residues: CASSNRVSYEQYF.

This clone was seen once. V is TRBV9 and J is TRBJ2-3; TRBD2 agrees at 7 bases. This CDR3 is 15 amino acids long. Germline CDR1 and CDR2: SGDLS and YYNGEE. Germline trimming cut 0 bases from V and 2 bases from J; bases unmatched to any gene: 3. CDR3 in DNA: TGTGCCAGCAGCGTAGCGGGGGGACTCACAGATACGCAGTATTTT. Protein product: CASSVAGGLTDTQYF.

The CDR3 sequence is CASSVAGEDTEAFF. The CDR3 DNA reads TGTGCCAGCAGCGTAGCTGGGGAGGACACTGAAGCTTTCTTT. The V call is TRBV9, the J call TRBJ1-1; D remains unclear. Germline CDR1 is SGDLS and CDR2 is YYNGEE. Trimming cost V 0 bases and J 3 bases, with 9 bases left between them. The length of the CDR3 is 14 residues.

The V gene is TRBV19, the J gene TRBJ2-3, with 11 bases that match TRBD2. The J segment lost 9 bases and the V segment lost 6 bases, leaving 11 bases of the junction unmatched. This CDR3 has 15 residues. The germline CDR1 and CDR2 sequences are LNHDA and SQIVND (reference sequence). CDR3 loop: CASRPPGTSGRTQYF. CDR3 sequence (DNA): TGTGCCAGTAGACCCCCGGGGACTAGCGGAAGAACGCAGTATTTT.

V usage is TRBV4-1 and J usage is TRBJ1-5; D perhaps matches TRBD1 (5 bases). This CDR3 spans 16 amino acids. The V and J ends lost 5 bases and 0 bases respectively, with 14 bases between them. Germline lookup yields CDR1 MGHRA and CDR2 YSYEKL. The CDR3 sequence: CASSFGGGRSNQPQHF. CDR3 nucleotides: TGCGCCAGCAGCTTCGGGGGGGGTCGTAGCAATCAGCCCCAGCATTTT.

The chain uses TRBV6-6 and TRBJ1-2, with D possibly being TRBD1 (6 bases). Germline V gene data show CDR1 as MNHNY and CDR2 as SVGAGI (reference sequence). The V end was cut by 2 bases, the J end by 7 bases, with 17 bases between. This CDR3 has 15 amino acids. In DNA form, the CDR3 reads TGTGCCAGCAGTTACGGCCGGGGGGCGTTAGCTGGCTACACCTTC. Translating it yields CASSYGRGALAGYTF.

This chain joins TRBV27 and TRBJ1-6; 9 bases fit TRBD1. The germline V gene has CDR1 MNHEY and CDR2 SMNVEV (reference sequence). The trim removed 10 bases at V and 5 bases at J, leaving 3 bases unmatched. The CDR3 extends over 13 amino acids. DNA of the CDR3: TGTGCCACCCGGGACAGGGATAATTCACCCCTCCACTTT. It specifies CATRDRDNSPLHF.

The chain uses TRBV15 and TRBJ1-5; D unresolved. Germline CDR1 reads LNHNV; CDR2 reads YYDKDF (reference sequence). Deletions cut 0 bases from V and 7 bases from J, with 4 bases between. The CDR3 spans 12 residues. The CDR3 region has the DNA TGTGCCACCAGCAGAGATCGGCAGCCCCAGCATTTT. The encoded protein is CATSRDRQPQHF. Complete variable domain (other parts from reference TRBV15 and TRBJ1-5): DAMVIQNPRYQVTQFGKPVTLSCSQTLNHNVMYWYQQKSSQAPKLLFHYYDKDFNNEADTPDNFQSRRPNTSFCFLDIRSPGLGDTAMYLCATSRDRQPQHFGDGTRLSIL.